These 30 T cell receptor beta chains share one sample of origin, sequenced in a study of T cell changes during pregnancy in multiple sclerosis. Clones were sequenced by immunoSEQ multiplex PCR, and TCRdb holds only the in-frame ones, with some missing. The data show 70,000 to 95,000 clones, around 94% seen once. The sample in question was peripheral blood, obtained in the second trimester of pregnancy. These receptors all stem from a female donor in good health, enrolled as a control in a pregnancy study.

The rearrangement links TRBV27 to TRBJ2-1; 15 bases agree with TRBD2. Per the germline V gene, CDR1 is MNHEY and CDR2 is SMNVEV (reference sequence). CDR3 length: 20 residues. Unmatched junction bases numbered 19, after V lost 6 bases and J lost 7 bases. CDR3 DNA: TGTGCCAGCAGACCGATTACCGGGACTAGCGGGGGGACAGGGGGGAATGAGCAGTTCTTC. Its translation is CASRPITGTSGGTGGNEQFF.

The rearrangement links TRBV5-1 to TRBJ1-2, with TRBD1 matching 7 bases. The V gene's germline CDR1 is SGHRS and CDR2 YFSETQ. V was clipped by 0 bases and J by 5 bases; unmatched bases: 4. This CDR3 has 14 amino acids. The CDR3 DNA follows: TGCGCCAGCAGCTTGGTCAGGGGGAGTTATGGCTACACCTTC. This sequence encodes CASSLVRGSYGYTF.

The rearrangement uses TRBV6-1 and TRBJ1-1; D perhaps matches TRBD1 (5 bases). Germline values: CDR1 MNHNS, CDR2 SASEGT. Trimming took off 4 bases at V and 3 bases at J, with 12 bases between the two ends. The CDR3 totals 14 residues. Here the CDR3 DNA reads TGTGCCAGCAGTGTAGGGGCGGCCTACACTGAAGCTTTCTTT. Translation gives CASSVGAAYTEAFF.

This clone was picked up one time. The CDR3 nucleotides are TGTGCCAGCAGTTCCGGGACAGGTAATAACAATGAGCAGTTCTTC. Translated, it gives CASSSGTGNNNEQFF. The chain carries TRBV27 and TRBJ2-1; 8 bases line up with TRBD1. CDR1 and CDR2 from the germline V gene are MNHEY and SMNVEV (reference sequence). V lost 4 bases to trimming and J lost 5 bases; unmatched junction nucleotides: 7. The CDR3 contains 15 residues.

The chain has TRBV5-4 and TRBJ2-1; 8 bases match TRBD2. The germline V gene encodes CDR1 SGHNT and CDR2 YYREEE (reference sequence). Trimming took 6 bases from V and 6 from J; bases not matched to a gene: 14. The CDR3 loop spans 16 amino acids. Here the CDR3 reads CASTSEGASGSNEQFF. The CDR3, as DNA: TGTGCCAGCACTTCAGAAGGGGCTAGCGGGTCCAATGAGCAGTTCTTC. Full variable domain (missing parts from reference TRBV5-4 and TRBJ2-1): ETGVTQSPTHLIKTRGQQVTLRCSSQSGHNTVSWYQQALGQGPQFIFQYYREEENGRGNFPPRFSGLQFPNYSSELNVNALELDDSALYLCASTSEGASGSNEQFFGPGTRLTVL.

CDR3 coding DNA: TGCAGCGTTGGGGGACAGTCTGGAAACACCATATATTTT. Its protein is CSVGGQSGNTIYF. This sequence joins TRBV29-1 and TRBJ1-3; 7 nucleotides line up with TRBD1. The germline CDR1 and CDR2 sequences are SQVTM and ANQGSEA. This CDR3 spans 13 amino acids. Trimming cost V 4 bases and J 1 base; bases outside gene matches: 1.

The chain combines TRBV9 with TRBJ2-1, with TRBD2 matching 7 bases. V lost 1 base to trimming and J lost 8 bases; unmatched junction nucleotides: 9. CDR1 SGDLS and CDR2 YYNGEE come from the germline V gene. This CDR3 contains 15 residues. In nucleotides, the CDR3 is TGTGCCAGCAGCGTACAGCCTAGCGGCGAGGATGAGCAGTTCTTC. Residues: CASSVQPSGEDEQFF.

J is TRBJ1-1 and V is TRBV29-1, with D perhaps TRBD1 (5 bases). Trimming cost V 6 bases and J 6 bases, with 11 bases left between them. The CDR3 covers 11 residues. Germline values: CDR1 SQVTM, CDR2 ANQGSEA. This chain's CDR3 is CSVQDSSEAFF. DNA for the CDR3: TGCAGCGTGCAAGACAGTTCTGAAGCTTTCTTT.

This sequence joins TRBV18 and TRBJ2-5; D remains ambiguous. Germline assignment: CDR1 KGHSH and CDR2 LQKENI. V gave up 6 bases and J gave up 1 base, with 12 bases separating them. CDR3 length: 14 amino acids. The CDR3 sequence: CASSPPAGQETQYF. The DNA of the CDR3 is TGTGCCAGCTCCCCTCCGGCAGGCCAAGAGACCCAGTACTTC.

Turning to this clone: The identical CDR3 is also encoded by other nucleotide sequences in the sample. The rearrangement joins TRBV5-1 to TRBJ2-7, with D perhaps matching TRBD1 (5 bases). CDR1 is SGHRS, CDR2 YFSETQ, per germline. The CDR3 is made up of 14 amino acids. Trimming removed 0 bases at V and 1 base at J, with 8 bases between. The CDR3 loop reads CASSLVAGSYEQYF. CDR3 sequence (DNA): TGCGCCAGCAGCTTGGTCGCAGGGTCCTACGAGCAGTACTTC.

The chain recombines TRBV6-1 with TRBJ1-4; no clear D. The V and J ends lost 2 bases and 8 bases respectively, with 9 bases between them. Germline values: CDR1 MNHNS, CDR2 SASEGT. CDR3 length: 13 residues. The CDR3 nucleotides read TGTGCCAGCAGTGAAAGGCCGGGGGAAAAACTGTTTTTT. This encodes CASSERPGEKLFF.

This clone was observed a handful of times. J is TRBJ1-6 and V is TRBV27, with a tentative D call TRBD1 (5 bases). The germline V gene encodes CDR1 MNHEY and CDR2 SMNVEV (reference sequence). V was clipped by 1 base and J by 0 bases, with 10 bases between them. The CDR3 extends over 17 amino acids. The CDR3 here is CASSLWGRLSYNSPLHF. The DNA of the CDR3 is TGTGCCAGCAGTTTATGGGGCAGGCTCTCCTATAATTCACCCCTCCACTTT.

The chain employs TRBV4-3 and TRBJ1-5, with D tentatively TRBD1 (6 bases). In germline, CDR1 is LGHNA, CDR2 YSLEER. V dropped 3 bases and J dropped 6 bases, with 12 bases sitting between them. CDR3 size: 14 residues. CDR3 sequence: CASSQGGGTQPQHF. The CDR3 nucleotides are TGCGCCAGCAGCCAGGGAGGGGGGACTCAGCCCCAGCATTTT.

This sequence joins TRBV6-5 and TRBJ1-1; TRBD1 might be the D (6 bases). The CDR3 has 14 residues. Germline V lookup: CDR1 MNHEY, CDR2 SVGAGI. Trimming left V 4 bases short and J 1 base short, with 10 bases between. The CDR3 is CASSSPTGNTEAFF. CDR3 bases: TGTGCCAGCAGTTCCCCGACAGGGAACACTGAAGCTTTCTTT.

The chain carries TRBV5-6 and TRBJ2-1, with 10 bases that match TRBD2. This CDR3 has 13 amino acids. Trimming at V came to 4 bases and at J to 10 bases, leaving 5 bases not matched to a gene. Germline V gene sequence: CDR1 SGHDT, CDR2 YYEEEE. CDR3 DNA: TGTGCCAGCAGCGCCCTACTAGCGGGGGAGCAGTTCTTC. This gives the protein CASSALLAGEQFF.

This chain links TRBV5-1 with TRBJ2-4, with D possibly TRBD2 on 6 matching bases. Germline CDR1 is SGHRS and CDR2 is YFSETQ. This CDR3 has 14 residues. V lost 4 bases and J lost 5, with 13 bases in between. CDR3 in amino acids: CASSPQGGQNIQYF. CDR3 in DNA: TGCGCCAGCAGCCCGCAGGGAGGTCAAAACATTCAGTACTTC.

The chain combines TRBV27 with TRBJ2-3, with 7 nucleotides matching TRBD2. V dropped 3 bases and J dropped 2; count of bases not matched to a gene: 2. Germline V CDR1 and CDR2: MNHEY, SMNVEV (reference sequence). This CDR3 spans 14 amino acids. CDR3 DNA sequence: TGTGCCAGCAGTTTCAGCGGGGCCACAGATACGCAGTATTTT. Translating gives CASSFSGATDTQYF.

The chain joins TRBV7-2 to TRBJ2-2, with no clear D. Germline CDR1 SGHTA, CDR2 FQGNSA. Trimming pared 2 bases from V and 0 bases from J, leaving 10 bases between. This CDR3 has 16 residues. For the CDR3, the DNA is TGTGCCAGCAGCTTAATGTACGGTGCGAACACCGGGGAGCTGTTTTTT. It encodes CASSLMYGANTGELFF.

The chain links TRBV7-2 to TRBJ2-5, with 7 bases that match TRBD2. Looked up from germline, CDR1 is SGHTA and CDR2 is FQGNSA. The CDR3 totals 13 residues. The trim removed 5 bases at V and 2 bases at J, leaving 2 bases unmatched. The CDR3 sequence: CASSRDYQETQYF. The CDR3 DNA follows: TGTGCCAGCAGCCGGGACTATCAAGAGACCCAGTACTTC.

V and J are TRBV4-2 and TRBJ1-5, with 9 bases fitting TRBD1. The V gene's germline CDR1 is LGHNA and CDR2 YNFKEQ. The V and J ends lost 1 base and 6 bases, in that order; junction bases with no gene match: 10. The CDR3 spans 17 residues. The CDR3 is CASSQGQGVGIGQPQHF. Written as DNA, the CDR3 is TGTGCCAGCAGCCAAGGACAGGGGGTAGGAATTGGTCAGCCCCAGCATTTT.

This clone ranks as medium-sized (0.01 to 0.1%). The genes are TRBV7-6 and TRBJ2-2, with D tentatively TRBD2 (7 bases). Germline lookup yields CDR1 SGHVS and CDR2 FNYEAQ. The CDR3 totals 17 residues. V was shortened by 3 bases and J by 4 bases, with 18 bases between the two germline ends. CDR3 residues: CASSFFEGGPVTGELFF. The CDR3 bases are TGTGCCAGCAGCTTTTTCGAGGGGGGGCCGGTCACCGGGGAGCTGTTTTTT.

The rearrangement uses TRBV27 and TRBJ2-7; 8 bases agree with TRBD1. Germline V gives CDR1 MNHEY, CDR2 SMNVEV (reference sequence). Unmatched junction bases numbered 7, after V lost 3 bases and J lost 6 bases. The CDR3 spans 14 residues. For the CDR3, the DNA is TGTGCCAGCAGTTTGCAGACACAGGGGGTCGAGCAGTACTTC. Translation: CASSLQTQGVEQYF.

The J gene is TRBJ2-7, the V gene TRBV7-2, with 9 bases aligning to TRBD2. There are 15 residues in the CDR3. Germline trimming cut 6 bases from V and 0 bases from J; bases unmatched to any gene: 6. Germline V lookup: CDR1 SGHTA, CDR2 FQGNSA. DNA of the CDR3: TGTGCCAGCAGTCGTATAGCGGGGGCCTCCTACGAGCAGTACTTC. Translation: CASSRIAGASYEQYF. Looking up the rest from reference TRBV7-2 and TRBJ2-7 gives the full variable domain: GAGVSQSPSNKVTEKGKDVELRCDPISGHTALYWYRQSLGQGLEFLIYFQGNSAPDKSGLPSDRFSAERTGGSVSTLTIQRTQQEDSAVYLCASSRIAGASYEQYFGPGTRLTVT.

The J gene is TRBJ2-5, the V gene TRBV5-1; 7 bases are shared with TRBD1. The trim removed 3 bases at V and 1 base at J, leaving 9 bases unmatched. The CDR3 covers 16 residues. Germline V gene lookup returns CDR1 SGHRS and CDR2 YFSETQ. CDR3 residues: CASSSPPTGSQETQYF. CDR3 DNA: TGCGCCAGCAGCTCACCCCCGACAGGGTCCCAAGAGACCCAGTACTTC.

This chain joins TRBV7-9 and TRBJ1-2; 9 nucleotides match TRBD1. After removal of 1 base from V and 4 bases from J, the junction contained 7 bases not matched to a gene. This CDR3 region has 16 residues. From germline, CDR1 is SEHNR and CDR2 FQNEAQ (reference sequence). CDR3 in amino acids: CASSLGTGAGPYGYTF. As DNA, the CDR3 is TGTGCCAGCAGCTTAGGGACAGGGGCTGGCCCCTATGGCTACACCTTC.

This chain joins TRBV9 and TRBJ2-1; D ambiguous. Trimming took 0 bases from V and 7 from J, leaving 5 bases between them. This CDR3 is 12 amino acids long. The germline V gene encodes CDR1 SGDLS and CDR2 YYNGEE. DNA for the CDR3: TGTGCCAGCAGCGTAGGAACAAATGAGCAGTTCTTC. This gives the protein CASSVGTNEQFF.

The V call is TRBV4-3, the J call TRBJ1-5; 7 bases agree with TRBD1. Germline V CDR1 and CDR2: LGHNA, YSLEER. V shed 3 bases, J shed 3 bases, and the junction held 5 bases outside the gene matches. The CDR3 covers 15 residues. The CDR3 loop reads CASSHDRELNQPQHF. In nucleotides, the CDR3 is TGCGCCAGCAGCCACGACAGGGAGCTCAATCAGCCCCAGCATTTT.

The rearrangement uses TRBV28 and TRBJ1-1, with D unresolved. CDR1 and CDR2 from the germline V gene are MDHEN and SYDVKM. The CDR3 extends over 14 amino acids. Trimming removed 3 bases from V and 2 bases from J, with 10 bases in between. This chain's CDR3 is CASSLVGGNTEAFF. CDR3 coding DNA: TGTGCCAGCAGTTTGGTGGGAGGAAACACTGAAGCTTTCTTT.

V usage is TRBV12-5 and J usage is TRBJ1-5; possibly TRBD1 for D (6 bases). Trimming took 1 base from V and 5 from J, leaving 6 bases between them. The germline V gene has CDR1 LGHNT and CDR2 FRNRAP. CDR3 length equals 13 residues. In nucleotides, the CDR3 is TGTGCTAGTGGTTTGGCAGGGGATCAGCCCCAGCATTTT. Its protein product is CASGLAGDQPQHF.

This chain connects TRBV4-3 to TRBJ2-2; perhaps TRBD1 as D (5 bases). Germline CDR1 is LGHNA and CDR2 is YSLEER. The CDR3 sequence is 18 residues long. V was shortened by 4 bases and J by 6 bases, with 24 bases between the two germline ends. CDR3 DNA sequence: TGCGCCAGCAGCCCCATGGCAGTGCACCAGGGATCCGCCGGGGAGCTGTTTTTT. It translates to CASSPMAVHQGSAGELFF.